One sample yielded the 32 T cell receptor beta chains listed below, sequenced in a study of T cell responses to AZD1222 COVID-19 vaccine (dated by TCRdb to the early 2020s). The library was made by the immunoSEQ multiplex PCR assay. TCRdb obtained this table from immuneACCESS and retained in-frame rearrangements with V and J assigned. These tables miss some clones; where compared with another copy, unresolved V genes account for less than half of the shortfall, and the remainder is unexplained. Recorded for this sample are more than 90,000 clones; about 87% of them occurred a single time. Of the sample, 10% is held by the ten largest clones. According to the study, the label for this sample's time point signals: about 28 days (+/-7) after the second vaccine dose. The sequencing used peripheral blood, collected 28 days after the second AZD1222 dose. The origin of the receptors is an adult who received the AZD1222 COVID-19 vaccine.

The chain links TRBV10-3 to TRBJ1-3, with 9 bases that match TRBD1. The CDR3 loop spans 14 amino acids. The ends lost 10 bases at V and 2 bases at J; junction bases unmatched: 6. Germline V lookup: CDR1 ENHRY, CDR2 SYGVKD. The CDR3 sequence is CATCRDRAGNTIYF. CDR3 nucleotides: TGTGCCACTTGTCGGGACAGGGCTGGAAACACCATATATTTT.

The CDR3 is CASSLKAPPQQYF. The DNA of the CDR3 is TGTGCCAGCAGCTTAAAAGCCCCGCCCCAGCAGTACTTC. The V gene is TRBV7-9, the J gene TRBJ2-5; D is uncertain. Trimming took 2 bases from V and 11 from J, leaving 15 bases between them. This CDR3 has 13 residues. Germline V gives CDR1 SEHNR, CDR2 FQNEAQ (reference sequence).

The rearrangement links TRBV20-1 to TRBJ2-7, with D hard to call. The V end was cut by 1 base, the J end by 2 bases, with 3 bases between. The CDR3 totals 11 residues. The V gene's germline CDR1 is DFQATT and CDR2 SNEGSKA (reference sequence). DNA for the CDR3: TGCAGTGCTAGAGTAACCTACGAGCAGTACTTC. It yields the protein CSARVTYEQYF.

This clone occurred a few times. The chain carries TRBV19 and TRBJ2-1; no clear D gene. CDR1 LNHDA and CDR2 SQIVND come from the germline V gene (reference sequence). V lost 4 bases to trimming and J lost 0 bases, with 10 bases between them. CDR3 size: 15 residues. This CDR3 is CASSTDFISYNEQFF. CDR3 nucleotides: TGTGCCAGTAGTACCGACTTCATCTCCTACAATGAGCAGTTCTTC.

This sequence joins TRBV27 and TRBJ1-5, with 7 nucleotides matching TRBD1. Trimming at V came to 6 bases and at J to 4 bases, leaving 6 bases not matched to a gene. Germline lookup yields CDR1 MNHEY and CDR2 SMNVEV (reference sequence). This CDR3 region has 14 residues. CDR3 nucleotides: TGTGCCAGCAGGAAAGGGGGCCCAAATCAGCCCCAGCATTTT. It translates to CASRKGGPNQPQHF.

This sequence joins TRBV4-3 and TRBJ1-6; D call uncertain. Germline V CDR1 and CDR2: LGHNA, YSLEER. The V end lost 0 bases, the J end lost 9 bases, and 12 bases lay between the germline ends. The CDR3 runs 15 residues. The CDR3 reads CASSQDRGWGSPLHF. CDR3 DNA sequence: TGCGCCAGCAGCCAAGATCGGGGTTGGGGTTCACCCCTCCACTTT.

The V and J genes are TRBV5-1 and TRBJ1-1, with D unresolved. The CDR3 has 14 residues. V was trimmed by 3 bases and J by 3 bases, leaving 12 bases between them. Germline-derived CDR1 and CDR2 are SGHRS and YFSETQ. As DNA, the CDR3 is TGCGCCAGCAGCTCCTACCGGGGTTACACTGAAGCTTTCTTT. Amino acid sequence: CASSSYRGYTEAFF. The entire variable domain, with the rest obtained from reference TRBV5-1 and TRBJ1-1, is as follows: KAGVTQTPRYLIKTRGQQVTLSCSPISGHRSVSWYQQTPGQGLQFLFEYFSETQRNKGNFPGRFSGRQFSNSRSEMNVSTLELGDSALYLCASSSYRGYTEAFFGQGTRLTVV.

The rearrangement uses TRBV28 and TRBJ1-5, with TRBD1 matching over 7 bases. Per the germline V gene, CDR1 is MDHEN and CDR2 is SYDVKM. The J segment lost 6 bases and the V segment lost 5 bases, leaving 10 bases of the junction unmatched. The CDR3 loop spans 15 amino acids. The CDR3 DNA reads TGTGCCAGCAGTCCCCAGACAGGGTCCGGTCAGCCCCAGCATTTT. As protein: CASSPQTGSGQPQHF.

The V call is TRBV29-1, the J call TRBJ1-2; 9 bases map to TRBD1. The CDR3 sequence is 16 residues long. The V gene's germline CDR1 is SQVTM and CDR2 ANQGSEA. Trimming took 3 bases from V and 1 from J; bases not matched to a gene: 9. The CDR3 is CSVEGSGQGINYGYTF. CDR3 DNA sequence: TGCAGCGTTGAGGGGTCGGGACAGGGAATTAACTATGGCTACACCTTC.

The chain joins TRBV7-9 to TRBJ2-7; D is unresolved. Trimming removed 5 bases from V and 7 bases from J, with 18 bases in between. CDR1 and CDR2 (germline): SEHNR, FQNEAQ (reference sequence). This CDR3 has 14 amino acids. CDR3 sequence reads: CASSPLRVSREQYF. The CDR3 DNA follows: TGTGCCAGCAGCCCCTTGAGAGTATCGAGAGAGCAGTACTTC. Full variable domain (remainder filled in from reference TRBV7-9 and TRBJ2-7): DTGVSQNPRHKITKRGQNVTFRCDPISEHNRLYWYRQTLGQGPEFLTYFQNEAQLEKSRLLSDRFSAERPKGSFSTLEIQRTEQGDSAMYLCASSPLRVSREQYFGPGTRLTVT.

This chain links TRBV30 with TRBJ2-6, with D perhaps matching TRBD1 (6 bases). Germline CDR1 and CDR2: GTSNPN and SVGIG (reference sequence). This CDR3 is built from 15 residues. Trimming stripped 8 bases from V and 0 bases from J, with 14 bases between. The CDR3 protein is CASDRSFSGANVLTF. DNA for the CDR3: TGTGCCAGTGACAGGTCTTTCTCTGGGGCCAACGTCCTGACTTTC.

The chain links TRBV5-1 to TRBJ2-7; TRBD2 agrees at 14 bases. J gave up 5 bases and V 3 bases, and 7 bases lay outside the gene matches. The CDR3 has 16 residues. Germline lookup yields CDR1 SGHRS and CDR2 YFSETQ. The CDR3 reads CASSSRTSGGLHEQYF. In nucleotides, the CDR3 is TGCGCCAGCAGCTCTAGGACTAGCGGGGGGCTCCACGAGCAGTACTTC.

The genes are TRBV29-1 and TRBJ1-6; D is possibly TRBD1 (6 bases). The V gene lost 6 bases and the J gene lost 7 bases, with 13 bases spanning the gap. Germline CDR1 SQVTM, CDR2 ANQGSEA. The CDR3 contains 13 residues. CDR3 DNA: TGCAGCGTGGGGGCAGGGCCCAATTCACCCCTCCACTTT. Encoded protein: CSVGAGPNSPLHF.

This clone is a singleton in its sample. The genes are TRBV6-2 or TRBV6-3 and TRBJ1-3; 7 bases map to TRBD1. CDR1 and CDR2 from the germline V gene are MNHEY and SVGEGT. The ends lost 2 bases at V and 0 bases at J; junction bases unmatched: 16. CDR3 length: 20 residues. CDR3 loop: CASSYSTLGQQSSSGNTIYF. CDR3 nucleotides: TGTGCCAGCAGTTACAGCACGTTGGGACAGCAATCGTCCTCTGGAAACACCATATATTTT.

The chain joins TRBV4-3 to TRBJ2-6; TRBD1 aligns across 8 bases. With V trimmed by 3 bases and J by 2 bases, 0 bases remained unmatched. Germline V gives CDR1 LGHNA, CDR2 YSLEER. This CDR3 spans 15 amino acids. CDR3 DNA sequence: TGCGCCAGCAGCCACAGGGGGCCTGGGGCCAACGTCCTGACTTTC. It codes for CASSHRGPGANVLTF.

The CDR3, as DNA: TGTGCCAGTAGTAGCTCCGACTCTGGGGCCAACGTCCTGACTTTC. As protein: CASSSSDSGANVLTF. The chain joins TRBV19 to TRBJ2-6, with D hard to call. Germline CDR1 reads LNHDA; CDR2 reads SQIVND (reference sequence). Trimming shortened V by 4 bases and J by 0 bases, and 7 bases separated the two germline ends. The CDR3 is 15 residues long.

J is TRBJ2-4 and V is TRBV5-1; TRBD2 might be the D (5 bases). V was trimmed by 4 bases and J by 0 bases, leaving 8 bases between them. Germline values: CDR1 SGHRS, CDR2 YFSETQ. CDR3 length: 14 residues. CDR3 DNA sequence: TGCGCCAGCAGCCAAGGACTAGCCAAAAACATTCAGTACTTC. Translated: CASSQGLAKNIQYF.

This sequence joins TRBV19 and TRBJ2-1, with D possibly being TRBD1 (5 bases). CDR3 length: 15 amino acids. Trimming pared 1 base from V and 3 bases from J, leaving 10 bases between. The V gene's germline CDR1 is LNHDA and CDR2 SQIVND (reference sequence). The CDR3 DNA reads TGTGCCAGTAGTATAGCAGACAGCCGCTACAATGAGCAGTTCTTC. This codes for CASSIADSRYNEQFF.

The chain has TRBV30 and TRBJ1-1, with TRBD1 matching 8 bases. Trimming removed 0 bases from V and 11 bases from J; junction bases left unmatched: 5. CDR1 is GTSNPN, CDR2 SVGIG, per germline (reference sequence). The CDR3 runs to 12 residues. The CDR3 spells CAWSVARGLAFF. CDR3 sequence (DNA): TGTGCCTGGAGTGTAGCCAGGGGGCTTGCTTTCTTT.

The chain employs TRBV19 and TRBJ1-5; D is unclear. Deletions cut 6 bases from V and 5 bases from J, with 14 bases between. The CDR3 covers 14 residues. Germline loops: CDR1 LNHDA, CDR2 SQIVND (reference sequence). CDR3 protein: CASSFTITDQPQHF. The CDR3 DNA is TGTGCCAGTAGCTTTACCATTACCGATCAGCCCCAGCATTTT.

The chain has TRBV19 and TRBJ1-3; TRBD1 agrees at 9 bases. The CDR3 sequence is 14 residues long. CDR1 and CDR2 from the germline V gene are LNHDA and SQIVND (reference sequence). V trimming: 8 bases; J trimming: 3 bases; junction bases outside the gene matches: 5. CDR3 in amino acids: CASEQGAYGNTIYF. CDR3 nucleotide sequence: TGTGCCAGTGAACAGGGGGCATATGGAAACACCATATATTTT.

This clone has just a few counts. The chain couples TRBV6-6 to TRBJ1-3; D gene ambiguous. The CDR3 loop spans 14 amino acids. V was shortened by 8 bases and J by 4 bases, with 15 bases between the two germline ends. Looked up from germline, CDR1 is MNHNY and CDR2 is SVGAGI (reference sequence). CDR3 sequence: CASAPTKEGNTIYF. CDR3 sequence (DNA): TGTGCCAGCGCCCCTACAAAGGAGGGAAACACCATATATTTT.

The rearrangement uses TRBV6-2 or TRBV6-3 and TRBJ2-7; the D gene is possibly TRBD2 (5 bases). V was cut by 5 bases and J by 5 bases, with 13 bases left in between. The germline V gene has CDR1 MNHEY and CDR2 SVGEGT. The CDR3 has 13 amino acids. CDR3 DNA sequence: TGTGCCAGCAGTCCCCAACTAGTCCACGAGCAGTACTTC. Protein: CASSPQLVHEQYF.

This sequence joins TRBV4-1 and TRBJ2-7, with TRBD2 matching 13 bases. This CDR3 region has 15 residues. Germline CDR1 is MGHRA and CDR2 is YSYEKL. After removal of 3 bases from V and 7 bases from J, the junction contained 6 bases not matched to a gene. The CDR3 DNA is TGCGCCAGCAGCCACCGACTAGCGGGGGGTTATGAGCAGTACTTC. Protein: CASSHRLAGGYEQYF.

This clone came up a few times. CDR3: CASSLTGMPNEKLFF. As DNA, the CDR3 is TGTGCCAGCAGCCTCACAGGGATGCCTAATGAAAAACTGTTTTTT. The chain uses TRBV7-8 and TRBJ1-4; D is perhaps TRBD1 (6 bases). CDR1 is SGHVS and CDR2 is FQNEAQ in the germline V gene. The length of the CDR3 is 15 residues. With 5 bases removed from V and 3 bases from J, the gap between germline ends came to 13 bases.

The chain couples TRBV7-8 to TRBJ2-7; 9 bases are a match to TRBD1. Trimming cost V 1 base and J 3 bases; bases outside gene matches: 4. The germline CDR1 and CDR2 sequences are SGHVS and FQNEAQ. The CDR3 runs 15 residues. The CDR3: CASSLDRDRVYEQYF. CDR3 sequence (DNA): TGTGCCAGCAGCTTAGACCGGGACAGGGTCTACGAGCAGTACTTC.

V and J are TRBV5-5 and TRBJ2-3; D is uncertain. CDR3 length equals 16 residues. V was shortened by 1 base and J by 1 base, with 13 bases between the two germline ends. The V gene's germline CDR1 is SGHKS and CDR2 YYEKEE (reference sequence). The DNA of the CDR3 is TGTGCCAGCAGCTTGAGACCTATCCTTGGCACAGATACGCAGTATTTT. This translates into CASSLRPILGTDTQYF.

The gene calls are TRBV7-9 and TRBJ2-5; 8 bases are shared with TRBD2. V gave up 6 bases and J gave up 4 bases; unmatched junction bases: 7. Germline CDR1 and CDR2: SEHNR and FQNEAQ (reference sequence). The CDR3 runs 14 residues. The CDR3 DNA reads TGTGCCAGCAGTCAGCGGGAGCTCAGAGAGACCCAGTACTTC. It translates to CASSQRELRETQYF.

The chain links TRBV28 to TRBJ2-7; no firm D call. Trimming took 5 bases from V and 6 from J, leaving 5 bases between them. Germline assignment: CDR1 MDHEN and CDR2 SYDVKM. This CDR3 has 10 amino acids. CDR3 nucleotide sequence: TGTGCCAGCAGTAGTCGCGAGCAGTACTTC. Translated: CASSSREQYF.

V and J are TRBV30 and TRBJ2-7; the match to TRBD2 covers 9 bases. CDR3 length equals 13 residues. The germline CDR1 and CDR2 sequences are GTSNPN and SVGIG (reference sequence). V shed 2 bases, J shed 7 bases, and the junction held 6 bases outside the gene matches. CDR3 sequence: CAWSRGLAREQYF. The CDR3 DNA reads TGTGCCTGGAGTCGCGGACTAGCGCGGGAGCAGTACTTC.

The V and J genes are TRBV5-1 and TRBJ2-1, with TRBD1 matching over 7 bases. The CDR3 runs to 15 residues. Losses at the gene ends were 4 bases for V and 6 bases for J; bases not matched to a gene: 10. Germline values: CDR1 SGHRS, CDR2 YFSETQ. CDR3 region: CASSPQDPGGNEQFF. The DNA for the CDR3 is TGCGCCAGCAGCCCACAGGACCCAGGGGGCAATGAGCAGTTCTTC. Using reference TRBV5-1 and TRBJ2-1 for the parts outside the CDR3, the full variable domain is KAGVTQTPRYLIKTRGQQVTLSCSPISGHRSVSWYQQTPGQGLQFLFEYFSETQRNKGNFPGRFSGRQFSNSRSEMNVSTLELGDSALYLCASSPQDPGGNEQFFGPGTRLTVL.

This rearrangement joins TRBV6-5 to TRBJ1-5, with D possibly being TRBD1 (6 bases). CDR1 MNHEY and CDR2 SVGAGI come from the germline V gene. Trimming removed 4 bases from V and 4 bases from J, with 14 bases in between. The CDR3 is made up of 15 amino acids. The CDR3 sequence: CASSSGQTPNQPQHF. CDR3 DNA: TGTGCCAGCAGTTCGGGACAAACCCCTAATCAGCCCCAGCATTTT.